Given below is one T cell receptor (beta chain) in context. What it recognizes is unknown. This sample is part of a study of cytomegalovirus exposure and HLA in healthy donors. Study in general: In an earlier analysis, 95 million to 140 million unique TCR beta sequences were found from approximately 190 million T cells. General study points: An analysis that was carried out later associated 17,000 or so TCR beta sequences with HLA alleles at 0.05 false discovery rate. Sequencing depth across donors, presence/absence analyses assumed, was roughly uniform.

PCR amplification relied on 60 Vbeta primers (plus 13 Jbeta primers). Assay used: immunoSEQ multiplex PCR; TCRdb lists only in-frame clones, some missing. The sample has 150,000 to 200,000 clones; roughly 80% are singletons. Losses at the gene ends were 6 bases for V and 1 base for J; bases not matched to a gene: 2. This CDR3 has 14 amino acids. The germline gives CDR1 SQVTM, CDR2 ANQGSEA. The chain couples TRBV29-1 to TRBJ2-3; 12 bases are a match to TRBD2. This receptor was obtained from a man aged 45-65 years in good health and CMV-seropositive. Sequencing was performed on PBMCs. CDR3 loop: CSVRLAGGTDTQYF. CDR3 nucleotide sequence: TGCAGCGTGAGACTAGCGGGGGGCACAGATACGCAGTATTTT.